These 8 T cell receptor beta chains were sequenced from one sample in a study of CD39 and CD103 CD8 tumor-infiltrating T cells. Only in-frame clones appear in the TCRdb table, and some are missing; sequencing was by immunoSEQ multiplex PCR. The table has approximately 17,000 clones, over 80% seen once. Sequencing was performed on CD8+ T cells sorted from blood. Subset specified: total memory CD8 T cells (CD45RA-CCR7+/-) from blood or uninvolved lymph node. The receptors derive from a human donor with head and neck squamous cell carcinoma.

V is TRBV6-5 and J is TRBJ1-6; D uncertain. The CDR3 sequence is 12 residues long. Germline V gene data show CDR1 as MNHEY and CDR2 as SVGAGI. The V end lost 0 bases, the J end lost 6 bases, and 0 bases lay between the germline ends. The CDR3 region has the DNA TGTGCCAGCAGTTACTCTAATTCACCCCTCCACTTT. Translation: CASSYSNSPLHF.

This chain joins TRBV19 and TRBJ2-1; no clear D. Germline V gene data show CDR1 as LNHDA and CDR2 as SQIVND (reference sequence). There are 12 residues in the CDR3. Trimming shortened V by 3 bases and J by 8 bases, and 8 bases separated the two germline ends. The CDR3 spells CASSISWYEQFF. Here the CDR3 DNA reads TGTGCCAGTAGTATTTCGTGGTATGAGCAGTTCTTC.

The V call is TRBV13, the J call TRBJ2-1; no clear D. The CDR3 runs 13 residues. CDR1 is PRHDT, CDR2 FYEKMQ, per germline (reference sequence). The V end lost 2 bases, the J end lost 5 bases, and 7 bases lay between the germline ends. CDR3 loop: CASSLISHNEQFF. In DNA, the CDR3 is TGTGCCAGCAGCTTAATATCGCACAATGAGCAGTTCTTC.

The chain carries TRBV15 and TRBJ1-3; TRBD1 might be the D (5 bases). With 0 bases removed from V and 6 bases from J, the gap between germline ends came to 12 bases. This CDR3 contains 15 residues. CDR1 is LNHNV, CDR2 YYDKDF, per germline (reference sequence). The chain's CDR3 is CATSRDLGRENTIYF. The CDR3 DNA reads as TGTGCCACCAGCAGAGATTTGGGACGCGAAAACACCATATATTTT.

The genes are TRBV19 and TRBJ1-5; a weak D match, TRBD1 (5 bases). Trimming removed 7 bases at V and 2 bases at J, with 15 bases between. Per germline, CDR1 LNHDA and CDR2 SQIVND (reference sequence). This CDR3 has 15 amino acids. The CDR3 loop reads CASKVGEGGNQPQHF. In DNA, the CDR3 is TGTGCCAGTAAGGTGGGGGAAGGAGGCAATCAGCCCCAGCATTTT.

This clone came up once. This chain's CDR3 is CASSQSGTGIAPLHF. In DNA form, the CDR3 reads TGTGCCAGCAGCCAATCCGGGACAGGGATAGCACCCCTCCACTTT. The chain joins TRBV14 to TRBJ1-6; 9 bases are shared with TRBD1. The CDR3 is 15 amino acids. The germline CDR1 and CDR2 sequences are SGHDN and FVKESK. The V segment lost 2 bases and the J segment 11 bases; nucleotides outside the gene matches: 7.

The rearrangement uses TRBV7-8 and TRBJ1-2; TRBD1 aligns across 8 bases. Germline CDR1 SGHVS, CDR2 FQNEAQ. Trimming removed 7 bases from V and 4 bases from J; junction bases left unmatched: 5. CDR3 size: 13 residues. Here the CDR3 reads CASTPGQVYGYTF. CDR3 in DNA: TGTGCCAGCACCCCGGGACAGGTCTATGGCTACACCTTC.

In its sample, this clone was seen once. The rearrangement links TRBV6-4 to TRBJ1-1; maybe TRBD1 (5 bases). The CDR3 spans 13 residues. The ends were cut back, 6 bases at V and 6 bases at J, with 14 bases in the middle. CDR1 and CDR2 from the germline V gene are MRHNA and SNTAGT. CDR3 region: CASSWGGNSEAFF. The CDR3 nucleotides are TGTGCCAGCAGCTGGGGGGGTAATTCTGAAGCTTTCTTT.